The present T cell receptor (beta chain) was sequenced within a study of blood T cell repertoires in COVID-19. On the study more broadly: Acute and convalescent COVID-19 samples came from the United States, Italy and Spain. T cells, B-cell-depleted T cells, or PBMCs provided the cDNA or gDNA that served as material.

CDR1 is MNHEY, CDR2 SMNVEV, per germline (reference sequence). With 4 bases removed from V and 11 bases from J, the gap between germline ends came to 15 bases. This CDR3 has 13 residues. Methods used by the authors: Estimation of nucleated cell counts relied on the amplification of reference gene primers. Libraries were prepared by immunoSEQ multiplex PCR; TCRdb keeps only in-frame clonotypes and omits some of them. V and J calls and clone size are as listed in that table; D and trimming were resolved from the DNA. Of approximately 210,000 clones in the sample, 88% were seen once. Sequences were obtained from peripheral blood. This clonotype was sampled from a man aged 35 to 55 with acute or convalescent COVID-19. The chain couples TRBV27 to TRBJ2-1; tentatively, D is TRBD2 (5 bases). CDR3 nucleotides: TGTGCCAGCAGTTCCGACCTGAGGGAGAAGCAGTTCTTC. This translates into CASSSDLREKQFF.